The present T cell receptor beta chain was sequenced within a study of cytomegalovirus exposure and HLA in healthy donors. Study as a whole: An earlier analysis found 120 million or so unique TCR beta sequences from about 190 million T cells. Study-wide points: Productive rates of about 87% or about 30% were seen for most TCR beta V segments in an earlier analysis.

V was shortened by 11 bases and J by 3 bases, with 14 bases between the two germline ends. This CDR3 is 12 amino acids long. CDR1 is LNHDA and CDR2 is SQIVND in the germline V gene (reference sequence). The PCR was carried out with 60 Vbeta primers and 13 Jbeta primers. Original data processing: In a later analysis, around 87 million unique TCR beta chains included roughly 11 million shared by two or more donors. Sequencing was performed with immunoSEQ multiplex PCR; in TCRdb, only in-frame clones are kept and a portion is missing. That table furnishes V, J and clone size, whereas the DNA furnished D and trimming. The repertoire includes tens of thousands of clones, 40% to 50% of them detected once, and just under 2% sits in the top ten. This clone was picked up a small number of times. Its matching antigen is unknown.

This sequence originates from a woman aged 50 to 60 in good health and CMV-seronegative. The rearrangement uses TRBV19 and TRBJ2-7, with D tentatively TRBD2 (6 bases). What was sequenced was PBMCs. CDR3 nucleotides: TGTGCCTCGGGGGTGGTCGGCTACGAGCAGTACTTC. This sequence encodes CASGVVGYEQYF.